This T cell receptor (beta chain) stems from a study of cytomegalovirus exposure and HLA in healthy donors. Study conclusions and caveats: Productive rates of about 87% or about 30% were seen for most TCR beta V segments in an earlier analysis. Immune exposure data for these donors was limited to CMV serostatus.

A multiplex PCR was run with 60 Vbeta primers and 13 Jbeta primers. Method: immunoSEQ multiplex PCR; TCRdb's copy keeps in-frame clones and lacks some. Found here are 64,000 or so clones, 70% of them singletons; the top ten hold nearly 10%. V was pared by 6 bases and J by 5 bases, with 8 bases between. Germline V gene data show CDR1 as DFQATT and CDR2 as SNEGSKA (reference sequence). This CDR3 region has 10 residues. This clone was counted a single time. Its specificity is unknown. The rearrangement links TRBV20-1 to TRBJ2-7, with D possibly being TRBD1 (5 bases). The clonotype originates from a woman between 50 and 59 years old in good health and CMV-seropositive. The material sequenced was PBMCs. CDR3 DNA: TGCAGTGCAAGCAGGGACGAGCAGTACTTC. It codes for CSASRDEQYF.